This TCR beta chain was observed in a study of blood T cell repertoires in COVID-19. One Seattle source followed patients from active infection through their disease course. The J segment lost 2 bases and the V segment lost 4 bases, leaving 8 bases of the junction unmatched. The germline gives CDR1 SGHKS, CDR2 YYEKEE (reference sequence). The CDR3 loop spans 15 amino acids. Method: immunoSEQ multiplex PCR; TCRdb's copy keeps in-frame clones and lacks some. The sample consists of 310,000 or so clones, approximately 91% of them appearing once. The V call is TRBV5-5, the J call TRBJ2-5, with 7 nucleotides matching TRBD1. The sequence was collected from a woman aged 25 to 45 with COVID-19, enrolled during active disease. The sample consisted of peripheral blood. For the CDR3, the DNA is TGTGCCAGCAGCACGGACAGGAGCCTTCAAGAGACCCAGTACTTC. This translates into CASSTDRSLQETQYF.